This T cell receptor (beta chain) is drawn from a study of OX40 agonist ivuxolimab in advanced cancers. Across the study: Patients received ivuxolimab, an agonistic anti-OX40 (CD134) antibody. Dose-escalation patients' cancers were hepatocellular carcinoma, melanoma, renal cell or head and neck cancer. Overall study findings and caveats: Low levels of normalized T-cell clonal expansion also appeared in some nonresponders. Fewer expanded clones were found on average in CD4+ than in CD8+ T cells.

Profiled with immunoSEQ multiplex PCR; TCRdb holds only in-frame clones, not every one. Here the sample spans roughly 76,000 clones, 80% to 90% being singletons. Comment on this clone: Its target is not known.

In germline, CDR1 is LNHDA, CDR2 SQIVND (reference sequence). The trim removed 11 bases at V and 10 bases at J, leaving 13 bases unmatched. The CDR3 loop spans 14 amino acids. This chain joins TRBV19 and TRBJ1-6, with TRBD1 matching 8 bases. This clonotype was obtained from an adult with an advanced solid tumor such as melanoma, head and neck, liver or kidney cancer. The specimen comprised CD4+ or CD8+ T cells sorted from blood, sampled in a trial of the OX40 agonist ivuxolimab. The CDR3 bases are TGTGCCTCCAGAGACAGGGGTGGACCCTCACCCCTCCACTTT. Residues: CASRDRGGPSPLHF.